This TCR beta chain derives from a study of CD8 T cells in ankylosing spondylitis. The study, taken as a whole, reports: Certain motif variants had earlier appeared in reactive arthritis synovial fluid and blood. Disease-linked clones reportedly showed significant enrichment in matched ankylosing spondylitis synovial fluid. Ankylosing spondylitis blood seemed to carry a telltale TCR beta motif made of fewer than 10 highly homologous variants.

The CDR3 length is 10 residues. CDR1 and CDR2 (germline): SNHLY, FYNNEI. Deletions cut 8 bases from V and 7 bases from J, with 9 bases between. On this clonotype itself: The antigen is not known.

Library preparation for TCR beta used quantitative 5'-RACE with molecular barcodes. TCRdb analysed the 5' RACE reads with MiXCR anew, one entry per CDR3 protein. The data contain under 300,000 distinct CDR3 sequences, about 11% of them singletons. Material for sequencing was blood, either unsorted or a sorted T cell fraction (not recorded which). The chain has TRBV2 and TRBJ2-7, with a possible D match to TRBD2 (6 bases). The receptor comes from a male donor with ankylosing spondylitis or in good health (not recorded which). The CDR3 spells CASERGEQYF. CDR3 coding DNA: TGTGCCAGCGAACGGGGGGAGCAGTACTTC.